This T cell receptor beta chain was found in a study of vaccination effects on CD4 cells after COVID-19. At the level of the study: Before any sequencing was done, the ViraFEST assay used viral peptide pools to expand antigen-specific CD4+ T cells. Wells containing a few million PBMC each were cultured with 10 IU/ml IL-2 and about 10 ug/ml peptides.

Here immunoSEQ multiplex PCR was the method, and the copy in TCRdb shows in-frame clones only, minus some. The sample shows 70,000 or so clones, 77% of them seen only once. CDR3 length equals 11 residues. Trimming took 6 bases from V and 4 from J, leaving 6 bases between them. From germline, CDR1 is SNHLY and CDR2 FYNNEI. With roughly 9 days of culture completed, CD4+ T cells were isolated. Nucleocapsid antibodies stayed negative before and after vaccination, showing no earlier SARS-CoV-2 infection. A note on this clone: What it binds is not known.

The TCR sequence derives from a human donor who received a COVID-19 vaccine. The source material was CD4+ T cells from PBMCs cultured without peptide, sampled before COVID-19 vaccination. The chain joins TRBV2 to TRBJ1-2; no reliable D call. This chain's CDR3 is CASSDFYGYTF. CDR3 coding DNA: TGTGCCAGCAGCGATTTCTATGGCTACACCTTC.